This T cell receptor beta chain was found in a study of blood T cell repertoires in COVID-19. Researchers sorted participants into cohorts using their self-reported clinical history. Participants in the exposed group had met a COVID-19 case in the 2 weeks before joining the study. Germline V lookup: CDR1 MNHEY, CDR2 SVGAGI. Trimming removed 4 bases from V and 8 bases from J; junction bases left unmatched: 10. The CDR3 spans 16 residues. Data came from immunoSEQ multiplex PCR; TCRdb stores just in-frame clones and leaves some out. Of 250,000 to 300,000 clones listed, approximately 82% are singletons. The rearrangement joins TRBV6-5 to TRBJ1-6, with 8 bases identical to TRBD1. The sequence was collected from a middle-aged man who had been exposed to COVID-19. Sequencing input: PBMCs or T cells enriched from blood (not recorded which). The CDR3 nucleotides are TGTGCCAGCAGTTTTTTTTTCCAGGGGGCAGATTCACCCCTCCACTTT. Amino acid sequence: CASSFFFQGADSPLHF.